The rows below give T cell receptor beta chains drawn from one sample of a study of neoadjuvant anti-PD-1 for oral cavity cancer. The data were produced by immunoSEQ multiplex PCR, yet TCRdb's version contains in-frame clones alone and is incomplete. The repertoire holds tens of thousands of clones, with roughly 84% as singletons. The input for sequencing was PBMCs, taken before nivolumab (anti-PD-1) treatment. The receptor set was obtained from a person between 35 and 79 years old with oral cavity squamous cell carcinoma. Both conserved end residues are part of each CDR3.

v_gene	CDR3aa
TRBV7-3	CASRSQAGGELFF
TRBV27	CASSLMAGRNTEAFF
TRBV14	CASSQERAAGFTGELFF
TRBV18	CASSPSDTEAFF
TRBV6-5	CASRNRFDEAFF
TRBV10-1	CASSAGHLMGNTIYF
TRBV30	CALSRTTYEQYF
TRBV19	CASSPRRGAGTGELFF
TRBV6-1	CASTDGYSNQPQHF
TRBV5-1	CASSLDTNQPQHF
TRBV6-4	CASSDSWPPNTEAFF
TRBV14	CASSPTGGANTEAFF
TRBV14	CASSQVVGNTIYF
TRBV27	CASSLYATNYGYTF
TRBV6-1	CASSGVQPQHF
TRBV7-9	CASSLARVKTQYF
TRBV9	CASSVDPGHNYGYTF
TRBV30	CACILKGASGTDTQYF
TRBV6-5	CASRYRRQGASEAFF
TRBV19	CASSATNYGYTF
TRBV6-5	CASSYSGARRYEQYF
TRBV10-1	CASMRLANTGELFF
TRBV6-4	CASSARTGSTDTQYF
TRBV4-1	CASSQIGTGDGNTIYF
TRBV7-9	CASSLSQALLYGYTF
TRBV10-1	CASSEKGNYEQYF
TRBV2	CASSDQGTGELFF
TRBV28	CASSSPRDPMNTEAFF
TRBV2	CASSPGGGPYNEQFF
TRBV7-9	CASSLSQGPAYF
TRBV7-9	CASSLGDRSSYEQYF
TRBV27	CASSSSRIPYEQYF
TRBV6-1	CASSWTGQNQPQHF
TRBV5-1	CASSWEGVSSGNTIYF
TRBV18	CASSLRQLTAKNIQYF
TRBV11-2	CASSLAGKGTDTQYF
TRBV11-1	CASSLKSSLRSYNEQFF
TRBV10-1	CASSLDTLNTEAFF
TRBV5-4	CASSLGNQPQHF
TRBV5-4	CASSFPGKGGGYTF
TRBV27	CASRDGTLGNQPQHF
TRBV30	CAWREDGSGANVLTF
TRBV30	CACSAGGPREQYF
TRBV5-1	CASSLEPARGAGYTF
TRBV14	CASSLPQGYIQYF
TRBV27	CASRAAWDTEAFF
TRBV7-2	CASSAFESQPQHF
TRBV6-1	CASSEANGDEQFF
TRBV11-2	CASRRNMGSGNTIYF
TRBV5-1	CASSSTDNEKLFF
TRBV7-9	CASSLQGLTEAFF
TRBV18	CASSPAGVGNSPLHF
TRBV5-4	CASSLERGTYEQYF
TRBV25-1	CASAEGAGRPQHF
TRBV19	CASNRPGGEGGYTF
TRBV5-1	CASSLDARQSNQPQHF
TRBV9	CASSEGRANYGYTF
TRBV2	CASSRVQGAGETQYF